These 15 T cell receptor beta chains came from one sample sequenced in a study of cytomegalovirus exposure and HLA in healthy donors. Sequenced by immunoSEQ multiplex PCR; TCRdb stores in-frame clones only, minus some. The table records about 110,000 clones, over 75% of them present only once. Sequences were obtained from PBMCs. The receptors originated from a woman younger than 30 in good health and CMV-seronegative.

The chain employs TRBV28 and TRBJ2-1; D unresolved. The CDR3 loop spans 15 amino acids. CDR1 is MDHEN and CDR2 is SYDVKM in the germline V gene. Trimming shortened V by 6 bases and J by 0 bases, and 12 bases separated the two germline ends. CDR3 DNA: TGTGCCAGCAGCCCAATAATGAGCTCCTACAATGAGCAGTTCTTC. This codes for CASSPIMSSYNEQFF.

The rearrangement joins TRBV7-9 to TRBJ2-7, with 9 bases that match TRBD1. The CDR3 sequence is 15 residues long. In germline, CDR1 is SEHNR, CDR2 FQNEAQ (reference sequence). V was pared by 5 bases and J by 5 bases, with 10 bases of the junction left unmatched. The CDR3 bases are TGTGCCAGCAGCCCTCTCGGGACAGGGAAAGACGAGCAGTACTTC. It yields the protein CASSPLGTGKDEQYF.

In this sample, this clone turned up many times. This chain connects TRBV6-5 to TRBJ1-2; the D gene is possibly TRBD1 (6 bases). Germline lookup yields CDR1 MNHEY and CDR2 SVGAGI. The V and J ends lost 8 bases and 5 bases respectively, with 15 bases between them. This CDR3 contains 13 residues. CDR3 sequence: CASCIGGPYGYTF. CDR3 bases: TGTGCCAGCTGTATAGGGGGACCGTATGGCTACACCTTC.

This chain links TRBV7-8 with TRBJ2-3; unclear D gene. V was trimmed by 1 base and J by 6 bases, leaving 11 bases between them. CDR3 length: 14 residues. Germline assignment: CDR1 SGHVS and CDR2 FQNEAQ. This CDR3 is CASSLDFVEDTQYF. Here the CDR3 DNA reads TGTGCCAGCAGCTTAGATTTTGTCGAGGATACGCAGTATTTT.

The chain combines TRBV6-5 with TRBJ2-1; TRBD2 matches at 8 bases. Per the germline V gene, CDR1 is MNHEY and CDR2 is SVGAGI. The CDR3 has 15 amino acids. V shed 2 bases and J 6 bases; nucleotides not matched to a gene: 6. The CDR3 coding sequence is TGTGCCAGCAGTTACAGCGGGGGTCCGATCAATGAGCAGTTCTTC. Its translation is CASSYSGGPINEQFF.

The chain links TRBV6-1 to TRBJ2-1, with 7 bases matching TRBD1. CDR3 length equals 13 residues. Trimming removed 6 bases from V and 3 bases from J; junction bases left unmatched: 2. The V gene's germline CDR1 is MNHNS and CDR2 SASEGT. The CDR3, as DNA: TGTGCCAGCAGCCGGGACAGCTACAATGAGCAGTTCTTC. Translated, it gives CASSRDSYNEQFF.

The CDR3 DNA reads TGTGCCAGCAGCCCTCCTAGCGGGGGCTCCTACAATGAGCAGTTCTTC. Translation: CASSPPSGGSYNEQFF. The chain uses TRBV9 and TRBJ2-1; the match to TRBD2 covers 10 bases. The CDR3 is 16 residues long. CDR1 is SGDLS, CDR2 YYNGEE, per germline. V gave up 4 bases and J gave up 0 bases; unmatched junction bases: 4.

The rearrangement joins TRBV5-6 to TRBJ2-5, with 8 bases that match TRBD2. The CDR3 is 16 amino acids. The trim removed 4 bases at V and 1 base at J, leaving 9 bases unmatched. Germline values: CDR1 SGHDT, CDR2 YYEEEE. The CDR3 region is CASSPSGGWGQETQYF. CDR3 DNA sequence: TGTGCCAGCAGCCCCAGCGGGGGATGGGGCCAAGAGACCCAGTACTTC.

The J gene is TRBJ1-4, the V gene TRBV7-9; 9 bases agree with TRBD1. From germline, CDR1 is SEHNR and CDR2 FQNEAQ (reference sequence). The CDR3 loop spans 13 amino acids. With 8 bases clipped from V and 5 bases from J, the junction kept 3 bases outside the gene matches. The CDR3 here is CASRGQGNEKLFF. Here the CDR3 DNA reads TGTGCCAGCCGTGGACAGGGGAATGAAAAACTGTTTTTT. Full variable domain (rest looked up from reference TRBV7-9 and TRBJ1-4): DTGVSQNPRHKITKRGQNVTFRCDPISEHNRLYWYRQTLGQGPEFLTYFQNEAQLEKSRLLSDRFSAERPKGSFSTLEIQRTEQGDSAMYLCASRGQGNEKLFFGSGTQLSVL.

The chain has TRBV6-1 and TRBJ2-1; the D is unclear. CDR3 length: 15 amino acids. Germline V gene data show CDR1 as MNHNS and CDR2 as SASEGT. V lost 4 bases to trimming and J lost 3 bases, with 13 bases between them. CDR3 nucleotide sequence: TGTGCCAGCAGTGTCGTAGAGGTGGTCTACAATGAGCAGTTCTTC. Its protein product is CASSVVEVVYNEQFF.

This chain links TRBV6-5 with TRBJ1-1; D gene uncertain. V was clipped by 2 bases and J by 0 bases, with 7 bases between them. The CDR3 totals 14 residues. Germline loops: CDR1 MNHEY, CDR2 SVGAGI. CDR3 sequence reads: CASSYGPLNTEAFF. CDR3 DNA: TGTGCCAGCAGTTACGGGCCCTTGAACACTGAAGCTTTCTTT.

The chain carries TRBV5-6 and TRBJ1-1, with a weak D call TRBD1 (5 bases). CDR3 length equals 16 residues. Trimming stripped 4 bases from V and 1 base from J, with 17 bases between. Germline CDR1 reads SGHDT; CDR2 reads YYEEEE. The CDR3 DNA sequence: TGTGCCAGCAGCGGCGTTGTAGGGGTGAAGAACACTGAAGCTTTCTTT. This translates into CASSGVVGVKNTEAFF.

This sequence joins TRBV21-1 and TRBJ2-7; no check of the table's D call, TRBD1, against the DNA was made. TRBV21-1 is a pseudogene segment. This CDR3 contains 15 residues. CDR3 bases: TGTGCCAGCAGGAAGACAGGGGCGCTGGTCTACGAGCAGTACTTC. It translates to CASRKTGALVYEQYF.

The chain recombines TRBV5-5 with TRBJ2-3; 8 bases agree with TRBD2. Trimming at V came to 2 bases and at J to 4 bases, leaving 3 bases not matched to a gene. The CDR3 spans 14 residues. From germline, CDR1 is SGHKS and CDR2 YYEKEE (reference sequence). CDR3 loop: CASSFILAADTQYF. The CDR3 nucleotides read TGTGCCAGCAGCTTCATACTAGCGGCAGATACGCAGTATTTT.

The CDR3 coding sequence is TGTGCCAGCAGCTTAGGACTAGCTACCCGCTACGAGCAGTACTTC. Encoded protein: CASSLGLATRYEQYF. The chain is built from TRBV13 and TRBJ2-7, with D tentatively TRBD2 (6 bases). The CDR3 contains 15 residues. Germline V gene sequence: CDR1 PRHDT, CDR2 FYEKMQ (reference sequence). Trimming shortened V by 0 bases and J by 3 bases, and 12 bases separated the two germline ends.